These 26 T cell receptor beta chains share one sample of origin, sequenced in a study of T cells in localized non-small cell lung cancer. The table came from immunoSEQ multiplex PCR; TCRdb's copy has only in-frame clones and leaves some out. The sample records over 30,000 clones, 85% to 90% being singletons. The material was peripheral blood, obtained before any cancer treatment. These receptors all come from a man between 40 and 69 years old with stage I lung adenocarcinoma.

This chain joins TRBV19 and TRBJ2-1, with 8 positions matching TRBD2. Germline V lookup: CDR1 LNHDA, CDR2 SQIVND (reference sequence). There are 14 residues in the CDR3. V was clipped by 8 bases and J by 7 bases; unmatched bases: 10. In DNA, the CDR3 is TGTGCCAGTCGGGAGGGCAGGGTGACTAATGAGCAGTTCTTC. Amino acid sequence: CASREGRVTNEQFF.

V usage is TRBV27 and J usage is TRBJ1-6; possible D gene TRBD1, 5 bases. The CDR3 consists of 14 residues. V lost 10 bases to trimming and J lost 1 base, with 11 bases between them. Per germline, CDR1 MNHEY and CDR2 SMNVEV (reference sequence). The CDR3 loop is CATTGSSYNSPLHF. As DNA, the CDR3 is TGTGCCACCACAGGAAGTTCCTATAATTCACCCCTCCACTTT.

The V and J genes are TRBV18 and TRBJ2-5; 9 bases fit TRBD1. The V and J ends lost 3 bases and 4 bases, in that order; junction bases with no gene match: 6. The CDR3 has 15 amino acids. The V gene's germline CDR1 is KGHSH and CDR2 LQKENI. The CDR3 protein is CASSPGTGFGETQYF. CDR3 in DNA: TGTGCCAGCTCACCCGGGACAGGGTTTGGAGAGACCCAGTACTTC.

The rearrangement uses TRBV9 and TRBJ1-1; 7 nucleotides align to TRBD1. Per the germline V gene, CDR1 is SGDLS and CDR2 is YYNGEE. J was trimmed by 2 bases and V by 3 bases; bases with no gene match: 13. This CDR3 has 17 amino acids. This CDR3 reads CASSGRGPGTENTEAFF. The CDR3 DNA reads as TGTGCCAGCAGCGGCAGGGGACCCGGGACAGAAAACACTGAAGCTTTCTTT.

Comments on this clone: One junction end does not reproduce the germline sequence, and a read error may be involved. V gene TRBV7-7 combines with J gene TRBJ2-6; 10 bases are a match to TRBD1. Germline CDR1 SSHAT, CDR2 FNYEAQ (reference sequence). There are 18 residues in the CDR3. This chain's CDR3 is CASSADRDRGSGANVLTF. The CDR3 region has the DNA TGTGCTAGCAGCGCTGACCGGGACAGGGGTTCTGGGGCCAACGTCCTGACTTTC.

This clone has just one count. The CDR3 sequence: CASSVATHYGYTF. CDR3 coding DNA: TGTGCCAGCAGTGTCGCGACTCACTATGGCTACACCTTC. This rearrangement joins TRBV2 to TRBJ1-2; D remains ambiguous. V lost 4 bases, J lost 3 bases, and 9 bases lay in between. The CDR3 sequence is 13 residues long. Germline lookup yields CDR1 SNHLY and CDR2 FYNNEI.

The chain joins TRBV6-5 to TRBJ1-2; D unclear. The CDR3 extends over 15 amino acids. Trimming pared 0 bases from V and 1 base from J, leaving 9 bases between. The germline V gene has CDR1 MNHEY and CDR2 SVGAGI. CDR3 DNA: TGTGCCAGCAGTTACTCCGACGGGCATAACTATGGCTACACCTTC. Translating gives CASSYSDGHNYGYTF.

The chain uses TRBV7-2 and TRBJ2-6; D uncertain. This CDR3 has 15 residues. The germline V gene has CDR1 SGHTA and CDR2 FQGNSA. V was trimmed by 1 base and J by 4 bases, leaving 8 bases between them. The CDR3 nucleotides are TGTGCCAGCAGCTTAGAAGCGACAGGGGCCAACGTCCTGACTTTC. This gives the protein CASSLEATGANVLTF.

The V call is TRBV5-6, the J call TRBJ2-5; either TRBD1 or TRBD2 may fit D (5 bases each). The germline gives CDR1 SGHDT, CDR2 YYEEEE. This CDR3 region has 14 residues. V lost 3 bases and J 5 bases, leaving 14 bases between the germline ends. In nucleotides, the CDR3 is TGTGCCAGCAGCTCCCCGGACGGGGCGGAGACCCAGTACTTC. Its protein product is CASSSPDGAETQYF.

This chain connects TRBV10-2 to TRBJ2-3; TRBD1 agrees at 7 bases. With V trimmed by 6 bases and J by 3 bases, 3 bases remained unmatched. This CDR3 has 13 amino acids. Germline V CDR1 and CDR2: WSHSY, SAAADI. The CDR3 spells CASREQGTDTQYF. CDR3 DNA: TGCGCCAGCAGGGAACAGGGGACAGATACGCAGTATTTT.

The chain joins TRBV10-3 to TRBJ2-2; unclear D gene. In germline, CDR1 is ENHRY, CDR2 SYGVKD. The V end lost 2 bases, the J end lost 4 bases, and 17 bases lay between the germline ends. The length of the CDR3 is 17 residues. The CDR3 DNA reads as TGTGCCATCAGTGAGGGCAGCTTGCTAGGGTCCACCGGGGAGCTGTTTTTT. This codes for CAISEGSLLGSTGELFF.

This chain uses TRBV9 with TRBJ2-1; TRBD2 is a possible D gene (7 bases). Germline values: CDR1 SGDLS, CDR2 YYNGEE. The CDR3 is made up of 16 amino acids. The ends were cut back, 0 bases at V and 8 bases at J, with 18 bases in the middle. This CDR3 is CASSVVGGGASDEQFF. The CDR3 DNA is TGTGCCAGCAGCGTAGTCGGAGGGGGGGCGTCGGATGAGCAGTTCTTC. The entire variable domain, with the rest obtained from reference TRBV9 and TRBJ2-1, is as follows: DSGVTQTPKHLITATGQRVTLRCSPRSGDLSVYWYQQSLDQGLQFLIQYYNGEERAKGNILERFSAQQFPDLHSELNLSSLELGDSALYFCASSVVGGGASDEQFFGPGTRLTVL.

The V gene is TRBV19, the J gene TRBJ1-1, with 7 bases fitting TRBD1. This CDR3 has 14 amino acids. Per the germline V gene, CDR1 is LNHDA and CDR2 is SQIVND (reference sequence). With 6 bases clipped from V and 1 base from J, the junction kept 5 bases outside the gene matches. The CDR3 coding sequence is TGTGCCAGTAGAAGACAGGGTAGGAACACTGAAGCTTTCTTT. It encodes CASRRQGRNTEAFF.

This chain connects TRBV9 to TRBJ2-1; 11 nucleotides agree with TRBD2. The V segment lost 2 bases and the J segment 9 bases; nucleotides outside the gene matches: 10. This CDR3 spans 16 amino acids. Germline-derived CDR1 and CDR2 are SGDLS and YYNGEE. In DNA, the CDR3 is TGTGCCAGCAGCGTCGCTCCTAGCGGGGGGAGCGGTGAGCAGTTCTTC. Translating gives CASSVAPSGGSGEQFF.

The V gene is TRBV9, the J gene TRBJ2-1; tentative D call: TRBD2 (5 bases). The CDR3 sequence is 15 residues long. Germline CDR1 reads SGDLS; CDR2 reads YYNGEE. V shed 2 bases and J shed 6 bases, with 15 bases lying between them. This chain's CDR3 is CASSVEGLSLNEQFF. The CDR3 bases are TGTGCCAGCAGCGTCGAGGGCCTGAGTCTCAATGAGCAGTTCTTC.

CDR3 sequence reads: CASSSDRGYEQYF. The CDR3 nucleotides read TGTGCCAGCAGTTCGGACAGGGGGTACGAGCAGTACTTC. The gene calls are TRBV5-4 and TRBJ2-7; 10 nucleotides line up with TRBD1. J lost 4 bases, V lost 5 bases, and 3 bases had no gene match. The CDR3 totals 13 residues. Germline-derived CDR1 and CDR2 are SGHNT and YYREEE (reference sequence).

The chain carries TRBV6-1 and TRBJ2-7; 9 bases agree with TRBD2. V lost 2 bases to trimming and J lost 2 bases; unmatched junction nucleotides: 10. Germline V CDR1 and CDR2: MNHNS, SASEGT. The CDR3 totals 17 residues. Here the CDR3 DNA reads TGTGCCAGCAGTGAAAGAAGCGGGGGGTCCACTCCCTACGAGCAGTACTTC. It translates to CASSERSGGSTPYEQYF.

The V gene is TRBV11-3, the J gene TRBJ2-5; D may be TRBD1 or TRBD2 (5 bases each). CDR3 size: 14 residues. V was trimmed by 4 bases and J by 3 bases, leaving 12 bases between them. Germline-derived CDR1 and CDR2 are SGHNT and YENEEA. The CDR3 bases are TGTGCCAGCAGCTCACGGGACCAGAAAGAGACCCAGTACTTC. Protein product: CASSSRDQKETQYF. The full variable domain, rest sourced from reference TRBV11-3 and TRBJ2-5, is EAGVVQSPRYKIIEKKQPVAFWCNPISGHNTLYWYLQNLGQGPELLIRYENEEAVDDSQLPKDRFSAERLKGVDSTLKIQPAELGDSAVYLCASSSRDQKETQYFGPGTRLLVL.

The rearrangement links TRBV27 to TRBJ1-5; TRBD1 matches 8 bases. Trimming at V came to 6 bases and at J to 4 bases, leaving 8 bases not matched to a gene. This CDR3 has 15 amino acids. The germline V gene has CDR1 MNHEY and CDR2 SMNVEV (reference sequence). The CDR3 is CASRTSGTGNQPQHF. The CDR3 nucleotides are TGTGCCAGCAGGACCTCCGGGACAGGAAATCAGCCCCAGCATTTT.

The rearrangement links TRBV6-5 to TRBJ2-5; 9 nucleotides align to TRBD1. The CDR3 sequence is 14 residues long. With V trimmed by 4 bases and J by 4 bases, 4 bases remained unmatched. The V gene's germline CDR1 is MNHEY and CDR2 SVGAGI. CDR3 residues: CASSSPGQGETQYF. Written as DNA, the CDR3 is TGTGCCAGCAGTTCGCCGGGACAGGGAGAGACCCAGTACTTC.

The genes are TRBV30 and TRBJ1-6, with D tentatively TRBD1 (5 bases). With 1 base removed from V and 5 bases from J, the gap between germline ends came to 6 bases. The length of the CDR3 is 13 residues. Looked up from germline, CDR1 is GTSNPN and CDR2 is SVGIG (reference sequence). As DNA, the CDR3 is TGTGCCTGGAGTGGAGGGGATAATTCACCCCTCCACTTT. Its translation: CAWSGGDNSPLHF.

The chain links TRBV5-1 to TRBJ1-2, with 8 positions matching TRBD1. Trimming removed 3 bases from V and 6 bases from J; junction bases left unmatched: 10. The germline V gene has CDR1 SGHRS and CDR2 YFSETQ. This CDR3 has 15 residues. CDR3 protein: CASSSVRQGRNGYTF. CDR3 nucleotides: TGCGCCAGCAGCTCAGTAAGACAGGGGAGGAATGGCTACACCTTC. Full variable domain (missing parts from reference TRBV5-1 and TRBJ1-2): KAGVTQTPRYLIKTRGQQVTLSCSPISGHRSVSWYQQTPGQGLQFLFEYFSETQRNKGNFPGRFSGRQFSNSRSEMNVSTLELGDSALYLCASSSVRQGRNGYTFGSGTRLTVV.

This clone has only a few counts. V is TRBV6-5 and J is TRBJ1-2; TRBD1 aligns across 7 bases. CDR1 is MNHEY, CDR2 SVGAGI, per germline. This CDR3 region has 13 residues. The V gene end was trimmed by 6 bases and the J gene end by 6 bases; junction bases not matched to a gene: 7. Written as DNA, the CDR3 is TGTGCCAGCAGCCGCGACAGGGTAAATGGCTACACCTTC. Encoded protein: CASSRDRVNGYTF.

This sequence joins TRBV19 and TRBJ1-1, with 8 nucleotides matching TRBD1. Germline V gene data show CDR1 as LNHDA and CDR2 as SQIVND (reference sequence). The CDR3 extends over 15 amino acids. Trimming cost V 5 bases and J 0 bases; bases outside gene matches: 5. CDR3 region: CASSWQGALNTEAFF. CDR3 DNA: TGTGCCAGTAGTTGGCAGGGGGCCTTGAACACTGAAGCTTTCTTT. Full variable domain (rest looked up from reference TRBV19 and TRBJ1-1): DGGITQSPKYLFRKEGQNVTLSCEQNLNHDAMYWYRQDPGQGLRLIYYSQIVNDFQKGDIAEGYSVSREKKESFPLTVTSAQKNPTAFYLCASSWQGALNTEAFFGQGTRLTVV.

V usage is TRBV6-5 and J usage is TRBJ1-2; TRBD1 is a possible D gene (6 bases). The germline gives CDR1 MNHEY, CDR2 SVGAGI. Trimming shortened V by 6 bases and J by 4 bases, and 15 bases separated the two germline ends. The CDR3 consists of 14 residues. Here the CDR3 DNA reads TGTGCCAGCAGGAAGGGGGGGCCATCCTATGGCTACACCTTC. Its protein is CASRKGGPSYGYTF.

The chain links TRBV7-2 to TRBJ2-1; D is uncertain. CDR3 length: 14 residues. Per the germline V gene, CDR1 is SGHTA and CDR2 is FQGNSA. Trimming stripped 6 bases from V and 8 bases from J, with 17 bases between. The CDR3 spells CASRPTYGVHEQFF. The CDR3 DNA reads as TGTGCCAGCAGGCCGACCTATGGGGTCCATGAGCAGTTCTTC. The full variable domain, completed using reference TRBV7-2 and TRBJ2-1, is GAGVSQSPSNKVTEKGKDVELRCDPISGHTALYWYRQSLGQGLEFLIYFQGNSAPDKSGLPSDRFSAERTGGSVSTLTIQRTQQEDSAVYLCASRPTYGVHEQFFGPGTRLTVL.